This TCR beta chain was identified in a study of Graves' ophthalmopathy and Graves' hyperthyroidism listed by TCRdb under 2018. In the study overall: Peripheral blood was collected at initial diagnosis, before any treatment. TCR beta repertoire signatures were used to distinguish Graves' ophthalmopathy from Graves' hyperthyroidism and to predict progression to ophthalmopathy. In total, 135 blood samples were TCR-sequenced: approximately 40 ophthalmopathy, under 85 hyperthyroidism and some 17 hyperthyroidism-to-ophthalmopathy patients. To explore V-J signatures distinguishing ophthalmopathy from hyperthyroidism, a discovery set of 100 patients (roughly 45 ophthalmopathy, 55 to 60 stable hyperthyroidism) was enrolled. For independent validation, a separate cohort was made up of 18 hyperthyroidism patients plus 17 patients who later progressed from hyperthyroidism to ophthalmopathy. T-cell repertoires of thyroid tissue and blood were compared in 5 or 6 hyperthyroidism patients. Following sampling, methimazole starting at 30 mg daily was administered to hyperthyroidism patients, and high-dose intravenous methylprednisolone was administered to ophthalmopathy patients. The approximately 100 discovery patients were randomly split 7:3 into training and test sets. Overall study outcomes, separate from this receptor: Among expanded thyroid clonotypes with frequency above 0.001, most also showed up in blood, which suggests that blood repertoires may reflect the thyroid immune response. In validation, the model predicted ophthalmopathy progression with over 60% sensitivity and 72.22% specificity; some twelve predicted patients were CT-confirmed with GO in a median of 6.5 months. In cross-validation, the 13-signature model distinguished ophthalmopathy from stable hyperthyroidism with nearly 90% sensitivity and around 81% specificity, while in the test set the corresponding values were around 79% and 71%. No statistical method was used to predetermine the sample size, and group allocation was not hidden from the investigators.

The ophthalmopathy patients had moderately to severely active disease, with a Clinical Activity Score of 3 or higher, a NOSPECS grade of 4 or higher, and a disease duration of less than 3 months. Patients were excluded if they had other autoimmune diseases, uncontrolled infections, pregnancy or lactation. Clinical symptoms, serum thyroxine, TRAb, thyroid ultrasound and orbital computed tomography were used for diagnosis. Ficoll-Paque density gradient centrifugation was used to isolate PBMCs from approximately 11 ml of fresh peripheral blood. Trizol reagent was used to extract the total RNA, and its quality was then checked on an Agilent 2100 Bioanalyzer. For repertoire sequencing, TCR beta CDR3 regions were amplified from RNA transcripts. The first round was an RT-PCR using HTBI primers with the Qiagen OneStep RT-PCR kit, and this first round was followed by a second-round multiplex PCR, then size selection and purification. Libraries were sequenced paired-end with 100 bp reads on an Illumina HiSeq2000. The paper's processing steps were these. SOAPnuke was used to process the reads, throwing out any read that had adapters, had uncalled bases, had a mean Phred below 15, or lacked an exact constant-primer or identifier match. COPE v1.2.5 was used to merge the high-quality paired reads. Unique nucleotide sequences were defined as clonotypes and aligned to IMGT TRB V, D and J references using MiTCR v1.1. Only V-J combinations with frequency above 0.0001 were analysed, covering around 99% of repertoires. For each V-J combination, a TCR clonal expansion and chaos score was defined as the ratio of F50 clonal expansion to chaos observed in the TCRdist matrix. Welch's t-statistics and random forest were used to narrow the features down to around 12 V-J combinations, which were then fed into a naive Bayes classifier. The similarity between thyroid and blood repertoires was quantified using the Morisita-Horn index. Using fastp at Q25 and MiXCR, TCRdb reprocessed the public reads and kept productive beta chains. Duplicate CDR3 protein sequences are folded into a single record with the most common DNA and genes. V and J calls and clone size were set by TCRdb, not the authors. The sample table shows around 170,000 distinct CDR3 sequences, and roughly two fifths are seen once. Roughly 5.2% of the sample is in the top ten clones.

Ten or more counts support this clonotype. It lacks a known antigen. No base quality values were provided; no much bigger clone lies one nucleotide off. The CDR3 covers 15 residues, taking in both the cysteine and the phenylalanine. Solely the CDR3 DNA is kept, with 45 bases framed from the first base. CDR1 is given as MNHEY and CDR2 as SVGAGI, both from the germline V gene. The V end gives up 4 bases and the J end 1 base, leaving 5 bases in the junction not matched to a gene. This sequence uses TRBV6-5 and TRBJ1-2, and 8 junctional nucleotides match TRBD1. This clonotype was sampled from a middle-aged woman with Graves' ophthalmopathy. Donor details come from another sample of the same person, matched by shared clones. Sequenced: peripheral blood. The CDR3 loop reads CASSFGQGVNYGYTF. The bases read TGTGCCAGCAGTTTTGGACAGGGAGTTAACTATGGCTACACCTTC.